This is a list of T cell receptor beta chains from one sample in a study of blood T cell repertoires in COVID-19. Clones were read by immunoSEQ multiplex PCR, and TCRdb kept only the in-frame ones, dropping some. This table holds about 56,000 clones, roughly 87% found once. Sequencing was performed on peripheral blood. These receptors were collected from a woman aged 55-70 years with COVID-19, enrolled during active disease. The CDR3 runs from the conserved cysteine through the conserved F or W. A D gene is named only where the DNA matches it firmly. Only some rows state a clone size, as once, few, many or a class for expanded clones.

j_call clone_size d_call v_call cdr3_aa cdr3_nt
TRBJ1-2 few - TRBV19 CASSTFAYGYTF TGTGCCTCCTCGACATTTGCGTATGGCTACACCTTC
TRBJ2-7 - - TRBV29-1 CSVQTGRQYF TGCAGCGTGCAAACAGGGAGGCAGTACTTC
TRBJ1-1 - - TRBV7-9 CASSYSGVGTEAFF TGTGCCAGCAGCTATTCAGGGGTGGGCACTGAAGCTTTCTTT
TRBJ2-5 - TRBD1 TRBV27 CASRRVGRGRQETQYF TGTGCCAGCAGAAGGGTTGGCAGGGGGCGGCAAGAGACCCAGTACTTC
TRBJ1-1 - TRBD1 TRBV5-1 CASSWTGDTEAFF TGCGCCAGCAGCTGGACAGGGGACACTGAAGCTTTCTTT
TRBJ2-2 - TRBD2 TRBV5-4 CASYLAGAGTGELFF TGTGCCAGCTACTTAGCGGGAGCGGGCACCGGGGAGCTGTTTTTT
TRBJ2-3 - - TRBV6-5 CASSYWTGGDTDTQYF TGTGCCAGCAGTTACTGGACAGGAGGGGACACAGATACGCAGTATTTT
TRBJ1-6 - - TRBV6-6 CASKEFANSPLHF TGTGCCAGCAAAGAGTTTGCTAATTCACCCCTCCACTTT
TRBJ2-1 - - TRBV21-1 CASSILRGWRGRLGEQFF TGTGCCAGCAGCATCCTTAGGGGATGGCGGGGGCGCCTGGGGGAGCAGTTCTTC
TRBJ2-3 - TRBD2 TRBV13 CASSLPAGEGDTQYF TGTGCCAGCAGCTTACCAGCGGGGGAAGGAGATACGCAGTATTTT
TRBJ2-1 - TRBD1 TRBV10-3 CAISETGGSYNEQFF TGTGCCATCAGTGAGACAGGGGGCTCCTACAATGAGCAGTTCTTC
TRBJ2-1 - TRBD2 TRBV9 CASSVLAGGYNEQFF TGTGCCAGCAGCGTACTAGCGGGAGGGTACAATGAGCAGTTCTTC
TRBJ1-5 - TRBD1 TRBV24-1 CATSDLDRGHNQPQHF TGTGCCACCAGTGACCTCGACAGGGGCCACAATCAGCCCCAGCATTTT
TRBJ2-5 once TRBD1 TRBV25-1 CASSEWTGGQETQYF TGTGCCAGCAGTGAATGGACAGGCGGACAAGAGACCCAGTACTTC
TRBJ2-1 - - TRBV29-1 CSVDGQGGDEQFF TGCAGCGTTGACGGGCAGGGGGGCGATGAGCAGTTCTTC
TRBJ1-2 - - TRBV30 CAWIPSGIGYGYTF TGTGCCTGGATCCCGTCAGGGATCGGCTATGGCTACACCTTC
TRBJ2-5 - TRBD2 TRBV28 CASSSGTSGSGETQYF TGTGCCAGCAGTTCTGGGACTAGCGGGAGTGGGGAGACCCAGTACTTC
TRBJ2-7 - - TRBV28 CASSQPQGFGQYF TGTGCCAGCAGCCAACCTCAGGGTTTCGGGCAGTACTTC
TRBJ1-1 - - TRBV5-1 CASSQPEQGGRPEAFF TGCGCCAGCAGCCAACCCGAGCAGGGTGGTCGCCCTGAAGCTTTCTTT
TRBJ1-5 - - TRBV7-2 CASSLDSPGQPQHF TGTGCCAGCAGCTTAGATAGCCCGGGTCAGCCCCAGCATTTT
TRBJ2-7 - TRBD1 TRBV7-2 CASSLRDRGHEQYF TGTGCCAGCAGCCTCCGGGACAGGGGCCACGAGCAGTACTTC
TRBJ1-5 - TRBD1 TRBV30 CAWARQGNQPQHF TGTGCCTGGGCTCGACAGGGGAATCAGCCCCAGCATTTT
TRBJ1-2 - TRBD1 TRBV19 CASRNWDSKFYGYTF TGTGCCAGCCGCAATTGGGACAGCAAGTTCTATGGCTACACCTTC
TRBJ2-7 few - TRBV12-3/TRBV12-4 CASNKGDLNEQYF TGTGCCAGCAATAAGGGGGATTTGAACGAGCAGTACTTC
TRBJ1-1 - - TRBV30 CAWSLYRTFSEAFF TGTGCCTGGAGTCTTTATCGGACTTTTTCTGAAGCTTTCTTT
TRBJ2-2 - - TRBV4-1 CASSQVTGLTGELFF TGCGCCAGCAGCCAAGTGACAGGCCTTACCGGGGAGCTGTTTTTT
TRBJ2-7 - - TRBV4-1 CASSQNPAETYEQYF TGCGCCAGCAGCCAAAATCCGGCGGAAACCTACGAGCAGTACTTC
TRBJ1-3 - - TRBV5-1 CASSSRGGNTIYF TGCGCCAGCAGCAGCCGGGGGGGAAACACCATATATTTT
TRBJ1-4 - TRBD1 TRBV7-9 CASSLTGQGLFF TGTGCCAGCAGCTTAACCGGACAGGGCCTGTTTTTT
TRBJ1-1 - TRBD1 TRBV6-5 CASSHLDRGNTEAFF TGTGCCAGCAGCCACCTGGACAGGGGAAACACTGAAGCTTTCTTT
TRBJ1-2 - TRBD1 TRBV28 CASSLMVAGGDGYTF TGTGCCAGCAGTTTAATGGTGGCAGGGGGCGATGGCTACACCTTC
TRBJ2-7 - - TRBV18 CASSSQENYEQYF TGTGCCAGCTCATCACAGGAGAACTACGAGCAGTACTTC
TRBJ2-1 - TRBD1 TRBV10-3 CAISPSARGLSEQFF TGTGCCATCAGTCCTTCGGCCAGGGGGCTGTCTGAGCAGTTCTTC
TRBJ1-2 - TRBD1 TRBV6-5 CASSRGQGPVGGYTF TGTGCCAGCAGTCGAGGACAGGGCCCAGTCGGTGGCTACACCTTC
TRBJ2-5 - TRBD1 TRBV6-5 CASWGTGRRETQYF TGTGCCAGCTGGGGGACAGGCCGAAGGGAGACCCAGTACTTC
TRBJ1-2 - - TRBV7-9 CASTYSEGGYTF TGTGCCAGCACCTATTCGGAGGGCGGCTACACCTTC
TRBJ1-2 - - TRBV5-4 CASSRDDRRHYGYTF TGTGCCAGCAGCCGGGACGACAGGAGGCACTATGGCTACACCTTC
TRBJ2-2 - - TRBV28 CASSLRTGELFF TGTGCCAGCAGTTTGCGCACCGGGGAGCTGTTTTTT
TRBJ2-5 - TRBD2 TRBV5-6 CASSLASGRETQYF TGTGCCAGCAGCTTAGCCAGCGGGAGGGAGACCCAGTACTTC
TRBJ2-1 - TRBD2 TRBV28 CASSPRRGVFYNEQFF TGTGCCAGCAGTCCTAGGCGGGGGGTATTCTACAATGAGCAGTTCTTC
TRBJ1-6 - - TRBV6-5 CASSPGRFGNSPLHF TGTGCCAGCAGCCCGGGAAGGTTTGGGAATTCACCCCTCCACTTT
TRBJ2-1 few TRBD2 TRBV6-5 CASRSGTTYNEQFF TGTGCCAGCAGGTCCGGGACTACCTACAATGAGCAGTTCTTC
TRBJ1-1 - - TRBV11-3 CASSPVGGGREAFF TGTGCCAGCAGCCCCGTAGGGGGGGGCAGGGAAGCTTTCTTT
TRBJ2-1 - - TRBV9 CASSEATVERNEQFF TGTGCCAGCAGCGAGGCTACGGTGGAGAGGAATGAGCAGTTCTTC
TRBJ1-2 - - TRBV6-5 CASSLSNNYGYTF TGTGCCAGCAGTTTGAGCAATAACTATGGCTACACCTTC